A single sample gave rise to the 23 T cell receptor beta chains below, sequenced in a study of blood T cells in healthy people across ages. Primers used in a second PCR of about 6 to 12 cycles were a sample-barcoded 5' primer and a J-beta primer mix. TCRdb recomputed calls from the 5' RACE reads with MiXCR, one row per CDR3 protein. The profile covers some 760,000 distinct CDR3 sequences, with about 25% appearing a single time and 9.4% taken by the ten largest. The sample also formed part of further work on T cells of mothers and their children.

Source material: blood. Receptors originate from a boy aged 5-17 years in good health.

This clonotype showed up just once. The V gene is TRBV27, the J gene TRBJ1-6, with 9 bases lining up with TRBD1. The CDR3 covers 16 residues. The J segment lost 7 bases and the V segment lost 4 bases, leaving 8 bases of the junction unmatched. CDR1 is MNHEY, CDR2 SMNVEV, per germline (reference sequence). CDR3 region: CASSYDPTGGNSPLHF. CDR3 bases: TGTGCCAGCAGTTACGACCCGACAGGGGGGAATTCACCCCTCCACTTT.

V and J are TRBV5-1 and TRBJ2-5; 9 nucleotides line up with TRBD1. The J segment lost 5 bases and the V segment lost 5 bases, leaving 4 bases of the junction unmatched. The CDR3 covers 13 residues. The germline V gene has CDR1 SGHRS and CDR2 YFSETQ. The CDR3 reads CASRLGQGETQYF. For the CDR3, the DNA is TGCGCCAGCAGACTCGGACAGGGGGAGACCCAGTACTTC.

This clonotype was counted only a few times. The chain is built from TRBV7-6 and TRBJ2-1; D remains unclear. V was trimmed by 5 bases and J by 2 bases, leaving 7 bases between them. The CDR3 is 13 amino acids. Germline-derived CDR1 and CDR2 are SGHVS and FNYEAQ. The CDR3 DNA follows: TGTGCCAGCAGCGAGGTGGCCTACAATGAGCAGTTCTTC. It encodes CASSEVAYNEQFF.

This chain connects TRBV14 to TRBJ2-5; either TRBD1 or TRBD2 may supply D (5 bases each). The end of the DNA fits TRBJ2-1 better, so the J call may be wrong. Per germline, CDR1 SGHDN and CDR2 FVKESK. The CDR3 runs to 13 residues. The CDR3, as DNA: TGTGCCAGCAGCCAGGGACCTGGGAATGAGCAGTTCTTC. This codes for CASSQGPGNEQFF.

The sample holds a few counts of this clonotype. J is TRBJ2-1 and V is TRBV7-3; 7 nucleotides align to TRBD1. The germline gives CDR1 SGHTA, CDR2 FQGTGA. The CDR3 totals 14 residues. The V and J ends lost 0 bases and 7 bases, in that order; junction bases with no gene match: 3. CDR3 sequence: CASSLTGRGNEQFF. The DNA of the CDR3 is TGTGCCAGCAGCTTAACGGGCAGGGGGAATGAGCAGTTCTTC.

This clonotype appeared many times. The chain has TRBV12-5 and TRBJ2-1; D is unresolved. The assigned J gene may be wrong: the sequence end matches TRBJ2-7 better. From germline, CDR1 is LGHNT and CDR2 FRNRAP. The CDR3 is 12 amino acids. The CDR3, as DNA: TGTGCTAGTGGTTTGGTCTCCTACGAGCAGTACTTC. It translates to CASGLVSYEQYF.

The V call is TRBV29-1, the J call TRBJ2-5; possibly TRBD1 for D (6 bases). The J call is in doubt because the DNA end fits TRBJ2-7 better. The CDR3 extends over 13 amino acids. CDR1 is SQVTM, CDR2 ANQGSEA, per germline. The CDR3 spells CSARLWGLDEQYF. CDR3 sequence (DNA): TGCAGCGCCCGGCTTTGGGGGCTTGACGAGCAGTACTTC.

This clonotype has only a few counts. The rearrangement links TRBV4-3 to TRBJ2-1; 13 nucleotides line up with TRBD2. The CDR3 spans 16 residues. Germline V gene lookup returns CDR1 LGHNA and CDR2 YSLEER. Trimming took 4 bases from V and 9 from J; bases not matched to a gene: 9. The CDR3 sequence: CASSPRLAGGSGEQFF. The CDR3, as DNA: TGCGCCAGCAGCCCCAGACTAGCGGGGGGATCCGGTGAGCAGTTCTTC.

V is TRBV14 and J is TRBJ1-4; tentatively, D is TRBD1 (6 bases). CDR3 length: 15 residues. CDR1 SGHDN and CDR2 FVKESK come from the germline V gene. The V end was cut by 4 bases, the J end by 0 bases, with 9 bases between. CDR3 sequence: CASSRGQSTNEKLFF. The DNA for the CDR3 is TGTGCCAGCAGCCGAGGACAGTCAACTAATGAAAAACTGTTTTTT.

The chain is built from TRBV5-1 and TRBJ2-7; D is undetermined. V was trimmed by 3 bases and J by 5 bases, leaving 15 bases between them. This CDR3 is built from 14 residues. The germline V gene encodes CDR1 SGHRS and CDR2 YFSETQ. CDR3 in DNA: TGCGCCAGCAGCTGGGCCGGACGGCCGAACGAGCAGTACTTC. This codes for CASSWAGRPNEQYF.

Note on this clonotype: Relative to the germline gene, one junction end is altered; a read error may explain this. V gene TRBV3-1 combines with J gene TRBJ1-5; D gene ambiguous. The CDR3 consists of 13 residues. Germline V gives CDR1 LGHDT, CDR2 YNNKEL (reference sequence). CDR3 protein: CASSQDWAQPQHF. In nucleotides, the CDR3 is TGTGCCAGCAGTCAAGATTGGGCTCAGCCCCAGCATTTT.

This rearrangement joins TRBV18 to TRBJ2-1; 7 bases match TRBD2. CDR3 length equals 15 residues. Germline assignment: CDR1 KGHSH and CDR2 LQKENI. After removal of 3 bases from V and 5 bases from J, the junction contained 7 bases not matched to a gene. This CDR3 reads CASSPGEGTHNEQFF. In nucleotides, the CDR3 is TGTGCCAGCTCACCTGGGGAGGGTACCCACAATGAGCAGTTCTTC.

The gene calls are TRBV5-6 and TRBJ2-6, with no clear D. Trimming removed 0 bases at V and 3 bases at J, with 10 bases between. The CDR3 is 16 amino acids. Germline CDR1 SGHDT, CDR2 YYEEEE. Written as DNA, the CDR3 is TGTGCCAGCAGCTTGGGGGTAGAAGGTGGGGCCAACGTCCTGACTTTC. Translated, it gives CASSLGVEGGANVLTF.

This clonotype was detected a few times. The chain couples TRBV10-3 to TRBJ2-3; D ambiguous. Germline CDR1 reads ENHRY; CDR2 reads SYGVKD. The V and J ends lost 2 bases and 4 bases respectively, with 10 bases between them. CDR3 length: 14 amino acids. CDR3 residues: CAISETKFADTQYF. In DNA, the CDR3 is TGTGCCATCAGTGAGACCAAATTTGCAGATACGCAGTATTTT.

The chain links TRBV4-1 to TRBJ2-7; the match to TRBD2 covers 7 bases. This CDR3 comprises 15 residues. With V trimmed by 1 base and J by 5 bases, 8 bases remained unmatched. The germline gives CDR1 MGHRA, CDR2 YSYEKL. The CDR3 region is CASSQGAGALDEQYF. The CDR3 nucleotides are TGCGCCAGCAGCCAAGGGGCGGGAGCTCTCGACGAGCAGTACTTC.

The J gene is TRBJ1-4, the V gene TRBV7-9, with D unresolved. CDR3 length equals 14 residues. V was trimmed by 2 bases and J by 6 bases, leaving 10 bases between them. Germline V lookup: CDR1 SEHNR, CDR2 FQNEAQ (reference sequence). The CDR3 loop is CASSLRGSDEKLFF. The DNA of the CDR3 is TGTGCCAGCAGCTTAAGAGGATCAGATGAAAAACTGTTTTTT. The variable domain in full, with the rest retrieved from reference TRBV7-9 and TRBJ1-4, is DTGVSQNPRHKITKRGQNVTFRCDPISEHNRLYWYRQTLGQGPEFLTYFQNEAQLEKSRLLSDRFSAERPKGSFSTLEIQRTEQGDSAMYLCASSLRGSDEKLFFGSGTQLSVL.

In nucleotides, the CDR3 is TGCGCCAGCAGCTCACCCCCGGGGGAGTGGTTCTTC. It encodes CASSSPPGEWFF. The chain employs TRBV5-1 and TRBJ2-1; maybe TRBD2 (6 bases). The CDR3 runs 12 residues. Germline CDR1 and CDR2: SGHRS and YFSETQ. Trimming shortened V by 3 bases and J by 15 bases, and 16 bases separated the two germline ends.

The chain joins TRBV6-5 to TRBJ1-3, with unresolved D. The V and J ends lost 6 bases and 0 bases respectively, with 12 bases between them. The CDR3 contains 15 residues. The germline V gene encodes CDR1 MNHEY and CDR2 SVGAGI. The CDR3, as DNA: TGTGCCAGCAGCTCGAACATACTCTCTGGAAACACCATATATTTT. Translated, it gives CASSSNILSGNTIYF.

The chain uses TRBV20-1 and TRBJ2-3; 12 bases are a match to TRBD2. Germline trimming cut 3 bases from V and 5 bases from J; bases unmatched to any gene: 12. The CDR3 has 17 residues. Germline V CDR1 and CDR2: DFQATT, SNEGSKA (reference sequence). The CDR3 region is CSARDFGLAGSRDTQYF. In DNA, the CDR3 is TGCAGTGCTAGGGACTTCGGACTAGCGGGATCCCGAGATACGCAGTATTTT.

This chain uses TRBV11-2 with TRBJ2-2; D is ambiguous. This CDR3 is 15 amino acids long. Germline assignment: CDR1 SGHAT and CDR2 FQNNGV. V shed 6 bases and J shed 2 bases, with 13 bases lying between them. The CDR3 DNA follows: TGTGCCAGCAGGAACCGGCAGGTTAACACCGGGGAGCTGTTTTTT. It is translated as CASRNRQVNTGELFF.

This clonotype occurred many times. CDR3: CSARGGGYEQYF. The CDR3 DNA sequence: TGCAGTGCTAGGGGGGGCGGCTACGAGCAGTACTTC. The gene calls are TRBV20-1 and TRBJ2-7, with D perhaps assigned TRBD1 or TRBD2 (6 bases each). The CDR3 sequence is 12 residues long. With 3 bases removed from V and 3 bases from J, the gap between germline ends came to 9 bases. The V gene's germline CDR1 is DFQATT and CDR2 SNEGSKA (reference sequence).

This clonotype occurred a few times. The chain joins TRBV20-1 to TRBJ2-5, with D tentatively TRBD1 or TRBD2 (5 bases each). The ends were cut back, 4 bases at V and 2 bases at J, with 11 bases in the middle. CDR1 is DFQATT, CDR2 SNEGSKA, per germline (reference sequence). The CDR3 contains 13 residues. DNA for the CDR3: TGCAGTGCTATAGAGGGGATTCAAGAGACCCAGTACTTC. Translated: CSAIEGIQETQYF.

The chain has TRBV9 and TRBJ2-2, with D possibly called TRBD1 or TRBD2 (5 bases each). This CDR3 contains 15 residues. The ends were cut back, 0 bases at V and 5 bases at J, with 11 bases in the middle. CDR1 and CDR2 from the germline V gene are SGDLS and YYNGEE. The CDR3 reads CASSVEGRETGELFF. Here the CDR3 DNA reads TGTGCCAGCAGCGTAGAGGGGAGAGAAACCGGGGAGCTGTTTTTT.